Listed below are T cell receptor beta chains from one sample, sequenced in a study of persistence of HIV-infected CD4 T cells. Antigens for these TCRs are unknown. Generated by immunoSEQ multiplex PCR, the TCRdb table keeps only in-frame clones and is missing some. This table holds 30,000 or so clones, roughly four fifths found once. The material was CD4+ T cells sorted from PBMCs after approximately 18-hour stimulation, obtained from a patient who received antiretroviral therapy. The receptors were sampled from an adult man with HIV who was CMV-seropositive. Both conserved end residues are part of each CDR3. D genes are given only for firm matches. Size is omitted from some rows. Given values are once, few, many or a class for expanded clones.

>NA|NA|TRBV14|TRBJ1-6
TGTGCCAGCAGCCAAGAATACAGCGGTTCACCCCTCCACTTT
CASSQEYSGSPLHF
>TRBD1|NA|TRBV25-1|TRBJ2-7
TGTGCCAGCGGGACAGGTAACTCCTACGAGCAGTACTTC
CASGTGNSYEQYF
>TRBD1|NA|TRBV5-6|TRBJ1-2
TGTGCCAGCAGCGGAAGGGGGCTTGGGGACTATGGCTACACCTTC
CASSGRGLGDYGYTF
>NA|once|TRBV5-5|TRBJ2-7
TGTGCCAGCAGCTTGGTTTCCAACGAGCAGTACTTC
CASSLVSNEQYF
>NA|NA|TRBV6-5|TRBJ1-2
TGTGCCAGCAGTCCGCGTCTGTGGAACTATGGCTACACCTTC
CASSPRLWNYGYTF
>TRBD1|NA|TRBV19|TRBJ1-1
TGTGCCAGTAGTTACGCCGGGACAGGGGGCCCAAACACTGAAGCTTTCTTT
CASSYAGTGGPNTEAFF
>NA|NA|TRBV7-2|TRBJ2-7
TGTGCCAGCAGCTTAGCTAGCACTGGCTACGAGCAGTACTTC
CASSLASTGYEQYF
>NA|NA|TRBV4-2|TRBJ2-6
TGTGCCAGCAGCCAAGACCATACCGGGGCCAACGTCCTGACTTTC
CASSQDHTGANVLTF
>NA|few|TRBV5-5|TRBJ1-2
TGTGCCAGCACCCATATGACTCGTCCCCTTAACTATGGCTACACCTTC
CASTHMTRPLNYGYTF
>NA|NA|TRBV7-8|TRBJ1-2
TGTGCCAGCAGCTTAGCCGTTGGCTACACCTTC
CASSLAVGYTF